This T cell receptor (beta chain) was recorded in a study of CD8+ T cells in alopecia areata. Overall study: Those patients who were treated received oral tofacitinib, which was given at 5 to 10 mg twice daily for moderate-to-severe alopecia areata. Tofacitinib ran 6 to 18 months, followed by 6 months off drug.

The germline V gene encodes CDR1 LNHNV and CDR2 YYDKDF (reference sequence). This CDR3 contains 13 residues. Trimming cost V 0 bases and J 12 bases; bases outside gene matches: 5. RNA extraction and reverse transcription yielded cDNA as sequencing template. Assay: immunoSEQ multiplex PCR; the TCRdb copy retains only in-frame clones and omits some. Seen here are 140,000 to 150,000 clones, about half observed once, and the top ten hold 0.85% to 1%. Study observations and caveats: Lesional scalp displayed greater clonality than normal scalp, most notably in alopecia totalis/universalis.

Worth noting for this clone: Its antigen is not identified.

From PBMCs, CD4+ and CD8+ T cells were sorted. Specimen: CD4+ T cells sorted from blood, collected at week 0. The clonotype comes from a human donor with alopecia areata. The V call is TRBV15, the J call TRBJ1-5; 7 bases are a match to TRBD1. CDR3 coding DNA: TGTGCCACCAGCAGAGATGGGACAGACCGCCAGCATTTT. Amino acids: CATSRDGTDRQHF.